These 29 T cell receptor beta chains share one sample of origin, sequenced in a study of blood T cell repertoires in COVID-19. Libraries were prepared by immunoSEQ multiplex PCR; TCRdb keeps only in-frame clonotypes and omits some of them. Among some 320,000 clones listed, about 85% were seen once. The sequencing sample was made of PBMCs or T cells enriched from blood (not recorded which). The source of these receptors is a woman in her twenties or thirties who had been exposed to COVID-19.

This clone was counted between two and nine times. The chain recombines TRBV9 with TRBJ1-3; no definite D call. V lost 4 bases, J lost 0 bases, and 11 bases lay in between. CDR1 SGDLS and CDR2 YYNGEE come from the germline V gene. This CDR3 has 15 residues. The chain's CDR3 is CASSPRDNSGNTIYF. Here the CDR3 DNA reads TGTGCCAGCAGCCCCCGCGACAACTCTGGAAACACCATATATTTT.

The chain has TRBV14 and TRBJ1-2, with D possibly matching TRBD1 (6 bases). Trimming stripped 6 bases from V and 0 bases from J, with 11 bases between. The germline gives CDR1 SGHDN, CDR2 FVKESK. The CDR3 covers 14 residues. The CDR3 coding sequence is TGTGCCAGCAGTCCAGACAGGACTAACTATGGCTACACCTTC. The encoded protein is CASSPDRTNYGYTF.

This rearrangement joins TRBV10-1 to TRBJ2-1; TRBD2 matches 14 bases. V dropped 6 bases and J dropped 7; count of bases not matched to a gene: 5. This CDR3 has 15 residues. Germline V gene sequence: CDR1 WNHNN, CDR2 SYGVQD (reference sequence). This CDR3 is CASRVGTSGRNEQFF. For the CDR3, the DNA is TGCGCCAGCAGGGTAGGGACTAGCGGGAGAAATGAGCAGTTCTTC.

CDR3 nucleotide sequence: TGTGCCAGCAGCCACCCCACAGTCTCTGGAAACACCATATATTTT. Translation gives CASSHPTVSGNTIYF. The chain employs TRBV7-9 and TRBJ1-3; unclear D gene. This CDR3 contains 15 residues. Germline V lookup: CDR1 SEHNR, CDR2 FQNEAQ (reference sequence). Deletions cut 5 bases from V and 0 bases from J, with 11 bases between.

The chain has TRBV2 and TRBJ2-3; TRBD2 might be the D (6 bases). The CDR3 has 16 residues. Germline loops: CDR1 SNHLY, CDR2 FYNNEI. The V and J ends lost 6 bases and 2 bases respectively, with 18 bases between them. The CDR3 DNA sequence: TGTGCCAGCAGCTCATCATACGGGAGCCCCACAGATACGCAGTATTTT. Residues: CASSSSYGSPTDTQYF. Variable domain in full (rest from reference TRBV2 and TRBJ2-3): EPEVTQTPSHQVTQMGQEVILRCVPISNHLYFYWYRQILGQKVEFLVSFYNNEISEKSEIFDDQFSVERPDGSNFTLKIRSTKLEDSAMYFCASSSSYGSPTDTQYFGPGTRLTVL.

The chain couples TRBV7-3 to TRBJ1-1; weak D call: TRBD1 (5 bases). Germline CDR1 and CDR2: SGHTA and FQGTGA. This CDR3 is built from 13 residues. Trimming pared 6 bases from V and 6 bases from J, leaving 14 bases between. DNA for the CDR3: TGTGCCAGCAGTTCCAGCAGGGATTCTGAAGCTTTCTTT. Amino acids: CASSSSRDSEAFF.

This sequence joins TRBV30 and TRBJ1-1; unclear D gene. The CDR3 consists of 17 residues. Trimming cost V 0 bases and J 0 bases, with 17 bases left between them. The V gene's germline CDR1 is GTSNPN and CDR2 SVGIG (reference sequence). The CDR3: CAWSVEVNSNMNTEAFF. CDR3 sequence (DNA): TGTGCCTGGAGTGTAGAAGTCAATTCAAACATGAACACTGAAGCTTTCTTT.

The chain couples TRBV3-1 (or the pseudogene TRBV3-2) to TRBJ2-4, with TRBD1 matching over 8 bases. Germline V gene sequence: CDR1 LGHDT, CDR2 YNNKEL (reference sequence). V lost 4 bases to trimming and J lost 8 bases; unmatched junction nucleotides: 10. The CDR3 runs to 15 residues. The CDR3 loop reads CASSRLGQDRDIQYF. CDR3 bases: TGTGCCAGCAGCCGCCTGGGACAGGACAGGGACATTCAGTACTTC.

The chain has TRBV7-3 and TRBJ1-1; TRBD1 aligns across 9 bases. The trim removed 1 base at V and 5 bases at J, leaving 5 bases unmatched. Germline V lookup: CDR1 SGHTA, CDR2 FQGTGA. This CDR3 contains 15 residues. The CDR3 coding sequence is TGTGCCAGCAGCTTAATAGGACAGGGGAGGACTGAAGCTTTCTTT. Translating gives CASSLIGQGRTEAFF.

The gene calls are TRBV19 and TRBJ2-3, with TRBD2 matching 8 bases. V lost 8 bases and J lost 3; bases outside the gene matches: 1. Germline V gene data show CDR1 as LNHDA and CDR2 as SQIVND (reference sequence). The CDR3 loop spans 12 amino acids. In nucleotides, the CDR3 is TGTGCCAGTGGGACTAGAACAGATACGCAGTATTTT. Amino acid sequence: CASGTRTDTQYF. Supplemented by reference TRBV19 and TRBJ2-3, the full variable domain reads DGGITQSPKYLFRKEGQNVTLSCEQNLNHDAMYWYRQDPGQGLRLIYYSQIVNDFQKGDIAEGYSVSREKKESFPLTVTSAQKNPTAFYLCASGTRTDTQYFGPGTRLTVL.

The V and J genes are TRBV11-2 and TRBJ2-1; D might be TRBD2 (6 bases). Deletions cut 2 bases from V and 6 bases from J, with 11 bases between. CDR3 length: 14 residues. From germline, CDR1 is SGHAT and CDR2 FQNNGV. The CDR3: CASSLSGQTNEQFF. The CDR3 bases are TGTGCCAGCAGCTTAAGCGGGCAGACCAATGAGCAGTTCTTC.

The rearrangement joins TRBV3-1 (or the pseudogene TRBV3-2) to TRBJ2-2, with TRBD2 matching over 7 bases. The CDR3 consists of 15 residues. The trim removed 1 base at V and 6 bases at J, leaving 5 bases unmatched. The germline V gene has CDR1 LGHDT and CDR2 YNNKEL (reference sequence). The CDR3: CASSQVAGESGELFF. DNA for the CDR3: TGTGCCAGCAGCCAAGTCGCGGGAGAATCCGGGGAGCTGTTTTTT.

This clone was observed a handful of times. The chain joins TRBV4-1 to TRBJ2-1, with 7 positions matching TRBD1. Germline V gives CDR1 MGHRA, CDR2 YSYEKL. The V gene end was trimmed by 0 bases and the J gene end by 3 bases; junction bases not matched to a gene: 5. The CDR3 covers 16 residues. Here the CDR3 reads CASSQEGAGGYNEQFF. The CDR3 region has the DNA TGCGCCAGCAGCCAAGAGGGGGCAGGGGGCTACAATGAGCAGTTCTTC.

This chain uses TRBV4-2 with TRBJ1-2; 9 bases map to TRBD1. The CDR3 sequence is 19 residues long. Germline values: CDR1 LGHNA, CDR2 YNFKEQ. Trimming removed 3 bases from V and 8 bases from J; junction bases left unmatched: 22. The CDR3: CASSQETTVAGVGQGGYTF. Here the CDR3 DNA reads TGTGCCAGCAGCCAGGAGACGACTGTGGCAGGCGTGGGACAGGGAGGCTACACCTTC.

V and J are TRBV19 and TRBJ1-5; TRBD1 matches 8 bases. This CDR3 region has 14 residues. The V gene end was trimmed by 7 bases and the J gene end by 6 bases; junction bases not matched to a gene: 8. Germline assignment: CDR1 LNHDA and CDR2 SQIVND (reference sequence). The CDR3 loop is CASTLTGGGQPQHF. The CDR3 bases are TGTGCCAGTACCCTTACAGGGGGGGGTCAGCCCCAGCATTTT.

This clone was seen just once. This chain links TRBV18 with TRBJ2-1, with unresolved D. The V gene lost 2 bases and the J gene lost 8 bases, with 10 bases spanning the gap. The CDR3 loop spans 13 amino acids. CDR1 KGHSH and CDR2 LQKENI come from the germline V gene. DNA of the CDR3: TGTGCCAGCTCACCAACGATAGCCCATGAGCAGTTCTTC. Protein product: CASSPTIAHEQFF.

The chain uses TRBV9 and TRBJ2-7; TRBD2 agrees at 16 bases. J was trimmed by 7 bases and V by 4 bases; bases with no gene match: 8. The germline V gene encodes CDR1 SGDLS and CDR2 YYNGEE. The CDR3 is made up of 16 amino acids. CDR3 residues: CASSLGTSGGAKEQYF. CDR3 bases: TGTGCCAGCAGCCTAGGGACTAGCGGGGGGGCGAAAGAGCAGTACTTC.

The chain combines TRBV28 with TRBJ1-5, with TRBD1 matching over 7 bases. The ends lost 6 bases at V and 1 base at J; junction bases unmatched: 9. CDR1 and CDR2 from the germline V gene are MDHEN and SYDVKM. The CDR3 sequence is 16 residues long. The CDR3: CASSRMTGLSNQPQHF. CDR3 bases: TGTGCCAGCAGCCGTATGACAGGGTTAAGCAATCAGCCCCAGCATTTT. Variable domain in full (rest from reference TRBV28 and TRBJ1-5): DVKVTQSSRYLVKRTGEKVFLECVQDMDHENMFWYRQDPGLGLRLIYFSYDVKMKEKGDIPEGYSVSREKKERFSLILESASTNQTSMYLCASSRMTGLSNQPQHFGDGTRLSIL.

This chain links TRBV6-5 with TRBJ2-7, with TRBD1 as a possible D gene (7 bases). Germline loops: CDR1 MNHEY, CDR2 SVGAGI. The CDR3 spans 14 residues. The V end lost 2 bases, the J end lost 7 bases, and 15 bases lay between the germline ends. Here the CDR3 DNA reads TGTGCCAGCAGTTACACCCGACAGGGAGGAGAGCAGTACTTC. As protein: CASSYTRQGGEQYF.

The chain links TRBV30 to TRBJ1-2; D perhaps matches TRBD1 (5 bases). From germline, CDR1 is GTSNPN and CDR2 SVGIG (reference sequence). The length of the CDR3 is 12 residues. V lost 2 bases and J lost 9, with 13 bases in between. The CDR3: CAWSILGLSYTF. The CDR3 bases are TGTGCCTGGAGTATCTTGGGGCTGAGCTACACCTTC.

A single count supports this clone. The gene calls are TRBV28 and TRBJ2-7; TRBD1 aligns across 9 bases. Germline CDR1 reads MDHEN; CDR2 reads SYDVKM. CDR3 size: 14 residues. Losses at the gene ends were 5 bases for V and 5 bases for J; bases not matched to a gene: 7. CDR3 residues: CASSRPGQGDEQYF. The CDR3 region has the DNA TGTGCCAGCAGTAGGCCGGGACAGGGCGACGAGCAGTACTTC.

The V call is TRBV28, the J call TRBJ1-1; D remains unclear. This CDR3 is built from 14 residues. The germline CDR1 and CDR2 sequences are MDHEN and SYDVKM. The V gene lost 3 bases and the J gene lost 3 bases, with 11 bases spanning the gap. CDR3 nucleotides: TGTGCCAGCAGTTTGCCCGAGCGGGACACTGAAGCTTTCTTT. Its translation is CASSLPERDTEAFF.

The CDR3 nucleotides are TGTGCCAGCACCCACAGGGGGTCAAACACCGGGGAGCTGTTTTTT. Translation: CASTHRGSNTGELFF. This chain uses TRBV6-5 with TRBJ2-2; TRBD1 matches 8 bases. V lost 7 bases to trimming and J lost 2 bases; unmatched junction nucleotides: 6. CDR1 is MNHEY, CDR2 SVGAGI, per germline. The CDR3 contains 15 residues.

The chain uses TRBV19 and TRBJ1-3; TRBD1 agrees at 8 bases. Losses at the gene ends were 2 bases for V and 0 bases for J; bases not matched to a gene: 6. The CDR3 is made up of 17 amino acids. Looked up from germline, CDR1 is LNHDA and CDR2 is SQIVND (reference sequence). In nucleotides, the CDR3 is TGTGCCAGTAGTATATCGGGGACAGGTTCCTCTGGAAACACCATATATTTT. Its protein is CASSISGTGSSGNTIYF.

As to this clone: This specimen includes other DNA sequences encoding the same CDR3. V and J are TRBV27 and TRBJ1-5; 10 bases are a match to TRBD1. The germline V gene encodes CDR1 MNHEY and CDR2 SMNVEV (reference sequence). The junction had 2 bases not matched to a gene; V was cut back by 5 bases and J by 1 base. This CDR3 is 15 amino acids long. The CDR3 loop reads CASSLDRGSNQPQHF. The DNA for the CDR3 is TGTGCCAGCAGTCTGGACAGGGGGAGCAATCAGCCCCAGCATTTT.

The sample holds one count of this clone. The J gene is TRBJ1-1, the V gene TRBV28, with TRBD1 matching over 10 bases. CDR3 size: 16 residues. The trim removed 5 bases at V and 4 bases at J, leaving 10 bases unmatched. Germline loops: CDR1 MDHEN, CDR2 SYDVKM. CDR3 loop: CASSPRRTGGITEAFF. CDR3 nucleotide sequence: TGTGCCAGCAGTCCTCGTCGGACAGGGGGAATCACTGAAGCTTTCTTT.

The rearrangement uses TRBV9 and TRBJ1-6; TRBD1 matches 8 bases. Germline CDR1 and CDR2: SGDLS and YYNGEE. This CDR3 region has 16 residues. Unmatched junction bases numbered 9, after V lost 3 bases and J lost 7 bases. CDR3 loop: CASSERRQGMNSPLHF. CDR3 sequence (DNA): TGTGCCAGCAGCGAACGCAGACAGGGGATGAATTCACCCCTCCACTTT.

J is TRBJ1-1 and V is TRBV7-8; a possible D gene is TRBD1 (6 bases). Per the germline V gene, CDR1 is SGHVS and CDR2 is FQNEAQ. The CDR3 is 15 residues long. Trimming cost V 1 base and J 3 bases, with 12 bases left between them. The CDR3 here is CASSLEGQGYTEAFF. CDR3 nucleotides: TGTGCCAGCAGCTTAGAAGGTCAGGGGTACACTGAAGCTTTCTTT.

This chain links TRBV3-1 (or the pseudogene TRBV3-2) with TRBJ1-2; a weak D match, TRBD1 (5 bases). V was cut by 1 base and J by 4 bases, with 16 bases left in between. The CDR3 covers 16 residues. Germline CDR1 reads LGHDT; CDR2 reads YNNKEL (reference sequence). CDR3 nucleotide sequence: TGTGCCAGCAGCCAAGCAAGGGGAATGCAAGGCTATGGCTACACCTTC. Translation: CASSQARGMQGYGYTF.